This TCR beta chain comes out of a study of T cell responses to AZD1222 COVID-19 vaccine. Repertoires were generated with immunoSEQ multiplex PCR, while TCRdb's copy carries only in-frame clones and drops some. The profile shows around 78,000 clones, 90% of them singletons. This clone came up once. Its antigen is still unknown. Study-level points and caveats: None of the repertoires were sampled until the peak T cell response had passed.

CDR1 and CDR2 from the germline V gene are MDHEN and SYDVKM. With V trimmed by 7 bases and J by 8 bases, 17 bases remained unmatched. This CDR3 is 16 amino acids long. V gene TRBV28 combines with J gene TRBJ1-5, with 7 positions matching TRBD1. The receptor comes from an adult in good health. The starting material was peripheral blood, obtained on day 0 of AZD1222 vaccination. Here the CDR3 DNA reads TGTGCCAGCAATCGGGGGGACTTATCAGGGGGTAAGCCCCAGCATTTT. Translating it yields CASNRGDLSGGKPQHF.